These 19 T cell receptor beta chains originate from one sample sequenced in a study of regulatory T cells in long-lasting Graves disease. In building TCR beta libraries, iRepertoire HTBI primers were used together with Arm-PCR of CDR3 regions. TCRdb called the multiplex PCR reads again in MiXCR, with one record for every CDR3 protein. The sample has about 460,000 distinct CDR3 sequences, 20% to 25% seen once; the top ten hold under 15%. Sample time point: persistent/refractory GD, antithyroid drugs over 5 years with positive TRAb. After RNA was extracted from PBMCs, the TCR library was made from it. The input for sequencing was peripheral blood mononuclear cells (PBMCs), taken when the disease was refractory, from a patient treated with antithyroid drugs. These receptors were taken from a female donor with Graves disease.

This clonotype was detected ten times or more. DNA of the CDR3: TGTGCCAGCAGACCGGGACTAGCGGGAGCCTACGAGCAGTACTTC. Translated, it gives CASRPGLAGAYEQYF. The gene calls are TRBV28 and TRBJ2-7; TRBD2 matches at 14 bases. J was trimmed by 2 bases and V by 6 bases; bases with no gene match: 3. The CDR3 loop spans 15 amino acids. Germline loops: CDR1 MDHEN, CDR2 SYDVKM. The full variable domain, its missing parts supplied by reference TRBV28 and TRBJ2-7, is DVKVTQSSRYLVKRTGEKVFLECVQDMDHENMFWYRQDPGLGLRLIYFSYDVKMKEKGDIPEGYSVSREKKERFSLILESASTNQTSMYLCASRPGLAGAYEQYFGPGTRLTVT.

This clonotype has a handful of counts. At one boundary the junction diverges from the germline segment, which might be a read error. This chain links TRBV19 with TRBJ2-7; D is uncertain. CDR1 is LNHDA and CDR2 is SQIVND in the germline V gene (reference sequence). The CDR3 loop spans 14 amino acids. The CDR3 loop reads CASSTWTASYEQYF. The CDR3 bases are TGCGCCAGTAGTACGTGGACGGCCTCCTACGAGCAGTACTTC.

This clonotype was seen only once. The rearrangement links TRBV7-2 to TRBJ2-1; the match to TRBD1 covers 8 bases. Germline CDR1 is SGHTA and CDR2 is FQGNSA. The CDR3 consists of 14 residues. Trimming at V came to 5 bases and at J to 7 bases, leaving 7 bases not matched to a gene. This chain's CDR3 is CASSPQGARNEQFF. The DNA for the CDR3 is TGTGCCAGCAGCCCCCAGGGGGCGCGAAATGAGCAGTTCTTC.

In its sample, this clonotype was seen many times. The J gene is TRBJ1-2, the V gene TRBV20-1; 9 bases are a match to TRBD1. The junction had 7 bases not matched to a gene; V was cut back by 6 bases and J by 8 bases. The length of the CDR3 is 12 residues. Germline CDR1 reads DFQATT; CDR2 reads SNEGSKA (reference sequence). CDR3: CSAAQGAQGYTF. The CDR3 bases are TGCAGTGCGGCACAGGGGGCACAAGGCTACACCTTC.

The chain recombines TRBV6-1 with TRBJ2-2, with a possible D match to TRBD1 (7 bases). The CDR3 is made up of 13 amino acids. Trimming removed 8 bases from V and 4 bases from J, with 11 bases in between. The germline gives CDR1 MNHNS, CDR2 SASEGT. The DNA of the CDR3 is TGTGCCAGCCAGGGGGGCTTCACCGGGGAGCTGTTTTTT. It specifies CASQGGFTGELFF.

At least ten counts were recorded for this clonotype. This sequence joins TRBV6-1 and TRBJ1-1; weak D call: TRBD1 (5 bases). Germline loops: CDR1 MNHNS, CDR2 SASEGT. The CDR3 totals 12 residues. Deletions cut 6 bases from V and 3 bases from J, with 8 bases between. The DNA for the CDR3 is TGTGCCAGCAGACTGGGGGACACTGAAGCTTTCTTT. This sequence encodes CASRLGDTEAFF.

This clonotype was counted many times. The chain couples TRBV11-1 to TRBJ2-4, with 8 bases lining up with TRBD1. The CDR3 has 13 residues. Germline CDR1 and CDR2: SGHAT and FQDESV (reference sequence). V trimming: 5 bases; J trimming: 7 bases; junction bases outside the gene matches: 4. CDR3 region: CASSATGDNIQYF. The CDR3 DNA is TGTGCCAGCAGCGCGACAGGGGATAACATTCAGTACTTC.

This clonotype appeared many times. CDR3 residues: CSARGPGGKLFF. CDR3 sequence (DNA): TGCAGTGCTAGAGGACCCGGCGGCAAACTGTTTTTT. This rearrangement joins TRBV20-1 to TRBJ1-4; no firm D call. Trimming shortened V by 1 base and J by 11 bases, and 11 bases separated the two germline ends. The germline CDR1 and CDR2 sequences are DFQATT and SNEGSKA (reference sequence). The CDR3 extends over 12 amino acids.

This clonotype was seen at least ten times. This sequence joins TRBV27 and TRBJ2-7; D is possibly TRBD1 (6 bases). CDR1 is MNHEY, CDR2 SMNVEV, per germline (reference sequence). V was cut by 8 bases and J by 6 bases, with 14 bases left in between. This CDR3 is built from 12 residues. CDR3 nucleotides: TGTGCCAGCGGACTTACAGGGACCGAGCAGTACTTC. It translates to CASGLTGTEQYF.

The chain links TRBV20-1 to TRBJ1-1; D is unclear. Germline assignment: CDR1 DFQATT and CDR2 SNEGSKA (reference sequence). CDR3 size: 15 residues. The V gene lost 6 bases and the J gene lost 0 bases, with 17 bases spanning the gap. Here the CDR3 DNA reads TGCAGTGCCGTACAGATCCCCATCATGAACACTGAAGCTTTCTTT. It codes for CSAVQIPIMNTEAFF.

The CDR3 sequence: CASSASGGRHQPQHF. CDR3 DNA: TGTGCCAGCAGCGCCTCAGGAGGGCGCCATCAGCCCCAGCATTTT. This chain joins TRBV7-2 and TRBJ1-5, with unresolved D. V shed 5 bases and J shed 5 bases, with 16 bases lying between them. The V gene's germline CDR1 is SGHTA and CDR2 FQGNSA. The CDR3 runs 15 residues.

This clonotype was counted at least ten times. The rearrangement uses TRBV27 and TRBJ2-7; 7 bases fit TRBD2. The CDR3 contains 13 residues. With V trimmed by 8 bases and J by 2 bases, 6 bases remained unmatched. The germline CDR1 and CDR2 sequences are MNHEY and SMNVEV (reference sequence). The CDR3 DNA reads as TGTGCCAGCGGTCGGGGAGGGACCTACGAGCAGTACTTC. This codes for CASGRGGTYEQYF.

This clonotype was counted at least ten times. The rearrangement uses TRBV28 and TRBJ2-3; D call uncertain. The V and J ends lost 2 bases and 2 bases respectively, with 2 bases between them. The CDR3 is made up of 12 amino acids. CDR1 and CDR2 (germline): MDHEN, SYDVKM. Here the CDR3 DNA reads TGTGCCAGCAGTTTAGTCACAGATACGCAGTATTTT. Its translation: CASSLVTDTQYF.

At least ten counts were recorded for this clonotype. The V and J genes are TRBV6-1 and TRBJ2-7; a weak D match, TRBD2 (5 bases). V lost 6 bases, J lost 4 bases, and 13 bases lay in between. The CDR3 is 13 amino acids. Per the germline V gene, CDR1 is MNHNS and CDR2 is SASEGT. The CDR3 DNA is TGTGCCAGCAGCTTCGGGATATGGTACGAGCAGTACTTC. Protein product: CASSFGIWYEQYF.

The rearrangement links TRBV12-3 or TRBV12-4 to TRBJ2-1, with D possibly being TRBD2 (6 bases). V shed 7 bases and J shed 5 bases, with 18 bases lying between them. CDR3 length: 15 residues. Here the CDR3 reads CASIPRGRLDNEQFF. Written as DNA, the CDR3 is TGTGCCAGCATTCCACGGGGGAGATTAGACAATGAGCAGTTCTTC.

The CDR3 protein is CASSFVMRQTEAFF. CDR3 bases: TGTGCCAGCAGCTTCGTTATGCGACAGACTGAAGCTTTCTTT. The rearrangement joins TRBV5-8 to TRBJ1-1, with a possible D match to TRBD1 (5 bases). The CDR3 is 14 residues long. V was cut by 2 bases and J by 5 bases, with 13 bases left in between. Germline V gene sequence: CDR1 SGHTS, CDR2 YDEGEE.

This clonotype was observed a few times. This chain uses TRBV5-1 with TRBJ2-7, with D tentatively TRBD1 or TRBD2 (5 bases each). The CDR3 runs to 15 residues. The V gene lost 1 base and the J gene lost 3 bases, with 14 bases spanning the gap. Germline values: CDR1 SGHRS, CDR2 YFSETQ. CDR3 DNA sequence: TGCGCCAGCAGCTTGCAGCCGGGACGGAACTACGAGCAGTACTTC. Its protein is CASSLQPGRNYEQYF.

In its sample, this clonotype was seen a few times. The junction differs from germline at one of its ends, possibly a read error. The chain recombines TRBV12-3 or TRBV12-4 with TRBJ1-5; D call uncertain. CDR3 length: 13 amino acids. CDR3 sequence reads: CASSFEESWTLEF. CDR3 coding DNA: TGTGCCAGCAGTTTTGAGGAATCGTGGACTCTGGAATTT.

This clonotype showed up just once. The genes are TRBV7-3 and TRBJ1-1; 9 positions match TRBD1. Germline V gives CDR1 SGHTA, CDR2 FQGTGA. V dropped 1 base and J dropped 3; count of bases not matched to a gene: 15. This CDR3 spans 19 amino acids. The CDR3 region has the DNA TGTGCCAGCAGCTTAAAGGGATCAACCACTGGGGACAGGGACACTGAAGCTTTCTTT. This sequence encodes CASSLKGSTTGDRDTEAFF.